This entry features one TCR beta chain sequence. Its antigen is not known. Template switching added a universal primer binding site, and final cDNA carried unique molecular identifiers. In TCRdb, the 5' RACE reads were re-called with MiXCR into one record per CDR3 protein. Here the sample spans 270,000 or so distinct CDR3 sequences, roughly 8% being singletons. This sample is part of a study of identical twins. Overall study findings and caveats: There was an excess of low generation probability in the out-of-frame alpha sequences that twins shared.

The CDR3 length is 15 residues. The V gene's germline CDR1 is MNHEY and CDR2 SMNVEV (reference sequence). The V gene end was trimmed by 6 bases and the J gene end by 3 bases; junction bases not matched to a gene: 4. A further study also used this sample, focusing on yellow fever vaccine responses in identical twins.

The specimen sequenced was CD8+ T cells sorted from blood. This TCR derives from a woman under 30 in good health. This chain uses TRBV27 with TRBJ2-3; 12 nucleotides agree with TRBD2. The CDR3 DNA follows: TGTGCCAGCAGCCGACTAGCGGGGGCGACAGATACGCAGTATTTT. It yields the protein CASSRLAGATDTQYF.